The text below deals with one TCR beta chain. This clonotype was detected many times. Its cognate antigen has yet to be identified. No base qualities exist here, and no much larger clone lies one base off it. The data stem from a study (TCRdb year 2016). The library came from RT-PCR. Sequencing was performed on an Illumina MiSeq. The public sequencing data were trimmed at Q25 with fastp and processed into clonotypes with MiXCR by TCRdb, which kept only in-frame beta chains. CDR3 protein duplicates are merged, each entry listing the most common genes and DNA. Across this sample there are 550,000 to 750,000 distinct CDR3 sequences, with approximately 15% seen only once. Together, the top ten hold 3.6% of the sample. The germline V gene sets CDR1 to KGHSH and CDR2 to LQKENI. From cysteine to phenylalanine, the CDR3 is 17 amino acids long. Kept here is only the CDR3 DNA, which spans 51 bases and is read in frame from base 1. V is shortened by 0 bases, J by 4 bases, and the region joining them spans 18 bases.

The rearrangement joined TRBV18 to TRBJ1-2, and possibly TRBD1, on 5 matching bases. This clonotype was sampled from a female donor in good health, serving as a healthy control. Source material: memory CD4+ T cells from blood. The nucleotides are TGTGCCAGCTCACCACCCGGTTCAGGCAGGGTCGGCTATGGCTACACCTTC. Translated, this gives CASSPPGSGRVGYGYTF.